The 13 T cell receptor beta chains presented below share a single source sample, sequenced in a study of OX40 agonist ivuxolimab in advanced cancers. Some clones are missing from TCRdb's copy, which holds only in-frame ones; the method was immunoSEQ multiplex PCR. The data hold roughly 41,000 clones, with approximately 90% observed a single time. Sequences were derived from CD4+ or CD8+ T cells sorted from blood, sampled in a trial of the OX40 agonist ivuxolimab. These receptors all come from an adult with an advanced solid tumor such as melanoma, head and neck, liver or kidney cancer.

This CDR3 reads CAWSVHPEQETQYF. For the CDR3, the DNA is TGTGCCTGGAGTGTACATCCGGAACAAGAGACCCAGTACTTC. This chain joins TRBV30 and TRBJ2-5, with D hard to call. Germline V gene sequence: CDR1 GTSNPN, CDR2 SVGIG (reference sequence). V was shortened by 0 bases and J by 2 bases, with 10 bases between the two germline ends. The CDR3 contains 14 residues.

The genes are TRBV5-6 and TRBJ2-1; weak D call: TRBD2 (6 bases). CDR1 SGHDT and CDR2 YYEEEE come from the germline V gene. This CDR3 is built from 15 residues. Trimming removed 1 base from V and 1 base from J, with 9 bases in between. The CDR3 here is CASSLSLASYNEQFF. The CDR3 coding sequence is TGTGCCAGCAGCTTGAGCCTAGCGTCCTACAATGAGCAGTTCTTC.

This clone was detected only once. The rearrangement uses TRBV4-1 and TRBJ2-6; D not certain. Trimming removed 4 bases from V and 0 bases from J, with 13 bases in between. From germline, CDR1 is MGHRA and CDR2 YSYEKL. CDR3 size: 17 residues. Here the CDR3 DNA reads TGCGCCAGCAGCCTAGAGGACGGATACTCTGGGGCCAACGTCCTGACTTTC. This codes for CASSLEDGYSGANVLTF.

The chain recombines TRBV15 with TRBJ2-5, with unresolved D. The CDR3 is made up of 13 amino acids. In germline, CDR1 is LNHNV, CDR2 YYDKDF (reference sequence). The V end lost 0 bases, the J end lost 5 bases, and 7 bases lay between the germline ends. The CDR3 here is CATSRDRSETQYF. The CDR3 bases are TGTGCCACCAGCAGAGATCGATCGGAGACCCAGTACTTC.

This chain joins TRBV7-6 and TRBJ2-3; 9 bases align to TRBD2. This CDR3 comprises 16 residues. V gave up 0 bases and J gave up 4 bases; unmatched junction bases: 5. Germline V gene lookup returns CDR1 SGHVS and CDR2 FNYEAQ. CDR3 DNA sequence: TGTGCCAGCAGCTTAGCGCCAGCGGGGGGCCCAGATACGCAGTATTTT. The encoded protein is CASSLAPAGGPDTQYF.

The chain is built from TRBV27 and TRBJ2-7; D not resolved. The length of the CDR3 is 15 residues. V was shortened by 6 bases and J by 4 bases, with 19 bases between the two germline ends. CDR1 MNHEY and CDR2 SMNVEV come from the germline V gene (reference sequence). The CDR3: CASSLVEDPSYEQYF. CDR3 nucleotide sequence: TGTGCCAGCAGCCTAGTAGAGGACCCTTCTTACGAGCAGTACTTC.

This rearrangement joins TRBV5-1 to TRBJ2-7, with 10 bases fitting TRBD2. J was trimmed by 5 bases and V by 0 bases; bases with no gene match: 8. Germline V gives CDR1 SGHRS, CDR2 YFSETQ. This CDR3 is built from 16 residues. CDR3 coding DNA: TGCGCCAGCAGCTTGGAGCCTAGCGGGGGTATCGACGAGCAGTACTTC. Protein product: CASSLEPSGGIDEQYF. The full variable domain, completed using reference TRBV5-1 and TRBJ2-7, is KAGVTQTPRYLIKTRGQQVTLSCSPISGHRSVSWYQQTPGQGLQFLFEYFSETQRNKGNFPGRFSGRQFSNSRSEMNVSTLELGDSALYLCASSLEPSGGIDEQYFGPGTRLTVT.

The chain joins TRBV9 to TRBJ2-7, with 7 bases fitting TRBD1. After removal of 4 bases from V and 6 bases from J, the junction contained 16 bases not matched to a gene. The CDR3 consists of 16 residues. From germline, CDR1 is SGDLS and CDR2 YYNGEE. The CDR3: CASSPTGDPAFSEQYF. The DNA for the CDR3 is TGTGCCAGCAGCCCTACAGGGGACCCTGCCTTTAGCGAGCAGTACTTC.

The gene calls are TRBV20-1 and TRBJ2-2; D uncertain. CDR3 size: 11 residues. The germline V and J ends were trimmed by 3 bases and 3 bases, with 2 bases remaining between them. The germline gives CDR1 DFQATT, CDR2 SNEGSKA (reference sequence). CDR3 DNA: TGCAGTGCTAGTGACACCGGGGAGCTGTTTTTT. Protein: CSASDTGELFF.

The V gene is TRBV7-2, the J gene TRBJ2-5; TRBD2 aligns across 7 bases. With 5 bases clipped from V and 2 bases from J, the junction kept 5 bases outside the gene matches. Germline loops: CDR1 SGHTA, CDR2 FQGNSA. This CDR3 is 14 amino acids long. The DNA for the CDR3 is TGTGCCAGCAGCCAGACGGGACTACAAGAGACCCAGTACTTC. The encoded protein is CASSQTGLQETQYF.

The chain recombines TRBV7-9 with TRBJ2-7; D possibly corresponds to TRBD2 (6 bases). Germline CDR1 SEHNR, CDR2 FQNEAQ (reference sequence). V gave up 3 bases and J gave up 5 bases, with 14 bases separating them. The CDR3 spans 14 residues. Written as DNA, the CDR3 is TGTGCCAGCAGCTTCCCGGGAGCTGGCCACGAGCAGTACTTC. Its protein is CASSFPGAGHEQYF.

A note on this clone: Other DNA sequences from this sample encode an identical CDR3 as well. The V call is TRBV9, the J call TRBJ2-1; D not certain. The germline gives CDR1 SGDLS, CDR2 YYNGEE. The CDR3 covers 12 residues. The V and J ends lost 3 bases and 4 bases respectively, with 5 bases between them. CDR3 coding DNA: TGTGCCAGCAGCGCTGGATACAATGAGCAGTTCTTC. The encoded protein is CASSAGYNEQFF.

This chain joins TRBV4-1 and TRBJ2-2, with D hard to call. V lost 6 bases and J lost 1, with 9 bases in between. Germline values: CDR1 MGHRA, CDR2 YSYEKL. This CDR3 contains 14 residues. The CDR3 bases are TGCGCCAGCAGTTGGGCAGAGAACACCGGGGAGCTGTTTTTT. This codes for CASSWAENTGELFF.